A single sample gave rise to the 12 T cell receptor beta chains below, sequenced in a study of T-cell reconstitution after alpha-beta-depleted transplantation in children. TCRbeta library construction was performed incorporating unique molecular identifiers. TCRdb re-derived calls from the PCR reads in MiXCR, one entry per CDR3 protein. The table has about 410,000 distinct CDR3 sequences, roughly 20% seen once. The sequencing here drew on PBMCs from the stem cell graft donor, taken from the stem cell graft. These receptors came from a human donor who donated a stem cell graft to a child with acute myeloid leukemia.

The rearrangement uses TRBV29-1 and TRBJ2-3, with 10 bases that match TRBD2. The CDR3 runs 18 residues. V lost 3 bases and J lost 1; bases outside the gene matches: 13. Germline V gene data show CDR1 as SQVTM and CDR2 as ANQGSEA. CDR3 in amino acids: CSVEIDSGRAWGTDTQYF. In DNA, the CDR3 is TGCAGCGTTGAGATTGACAGCGGGAGGGCCTGGGGCACAGATACGCAGTATTTT.

V gene TRBV7-3 combines with J gene TRBJ2-1, with D tentatively TRBD1 (5 bases). This CDR3 comprises 13 residues. Trimming pared 2 bases from V and 9 bases from J, leaving 11 bases between. Germline CDR1 and CDR2: SGHTA and FQGTGA. Here the CDR3 reads CASSLEVGAEQFF. CDR3 bases: TGTGCCAGCAGCTTAGAGGTTGGGGCTGAGCAGTTCTTC.

This clonotype was recorded many times. The chain uses TRBV12-3 or TRBV12-4 and TRBJ2-2; D is unclear. CDR3 length equals 13 residues. The V end lost 3 bases, the J end lost 6 bases, and 8 bases lay between the germline ends. This chain's CDR3 is CASSLLRAGELFF. The CDR3 region has the DNA TGTGCCAGCAGTTTGCTCCGGGCCGGGGAGCTGTTTTTT.

Ten or more counts support this clonotype. This chain joins TRBV12-3 or TRBV12-4 and TRBJ2-1, with TRBD2 matching over 7 bases. V was clipped by 1 base and J by 7 bases; unmatched bases: 10. The CDR3 contains 16 residues. CDR3: CASSLGGLTGNNEQFF. DNA of the CDR3: TGTGCCAGCAGTTTAGGGGGACTAACGGGGAATAATGAGCAGTTCTTC.

This clonotype was counted only a few times. The chain uses TRBV7-2 and TRBJ2-2, with a possible D match to TRBD1 (5 bases). V was trimmed by 2 bases and J by 2 bases, leaving 9 bases between them. This CDR3 has 15 amino acids. The germline V gene encodes CDR1 SGHTA and CDR2 FQGNSA. The DNA for the CDR3 is TGTGCCAGCAGCTTACGCTGGGGCAACACCGGGGAGCTGTTTTTT. Amino acids: CASSLRWGNTGELFF.

This clonotype was seen ten or more times. The rearrangement links TRBV7-2 to TRBJ2-2; D gene unclear. From germline, CDR1 is SGHTA and CDR2 FQGNSA. Trimming stripped 1 base from V and 3 bases from J, with 0 bases between. This CDR3 comprises 12 residues. The CDR3 DNA sequence: TGTGCCAGCAGCTTAGACACCGGGGAGCTGTTTTTT. Translation: CASSLDTGELFF.

This clonotype was seen more than once but under ten times. This rearrangement joins TRBV24-1 to TRBJ2-5; TRBD1 matches at 7 bases. This CDR3 is built from 15 residues. Germline V CDR1 and CDR2: KGHDR, SFDVKD. Unmatched junction bases numbered 7, after V lost 6 bases and J lost 1 base. This CDR3 is CATSNPHRGQETQYF. The DNA of the CDR3 is TGTGCCACCAGTAACCCGCACAGGGGCCAAGAGACCCAGTACTTC.

This chain links TRBV5-5 with TRBJ2-5, with TRBD2 matching 10 bases. Per germline, CDR1 SGHKS and CDR2 YYEKEE (reference sequence). V gave up 4 bases and J gave up 5 bases; unmatched junction bases: 5. The CDR3 has 14 residues. CDR3 nucleotides: TGTGCCAGCAGCCCACGGACTAGCGGCGAGACCCAGTACTTC. This gives the protein CASSPRTSGETQYF. Full variable domain (rest looked up from reference TRBV5-5 and TRBJ2-5): DAGVTQSPTHLIKTRGQQVTLRCSPISGHKSVSWYQQVLGQGPQFIFQYYEKEERGRGNFPDRFSARQFPNYSSELNVNALLLGDSALYLCASSPRTSGETQYFGPGTRLLVL.

This clonotype was seen repeatedly, ten times or more. The rearrangement links TRBV29-1 to TRBJ2-5; D unresolved. V gave up 4 bases and J gave up 0 bases, with 9 bases separating them. This CDR3 is 13 amino acids long. Germline loops: CDR1 SQVTM, CDR2 ANQGSEA. Here the CDR3 DNA reads TGCAGCGTTGTTTCTAGTAACCAAGAGACCCAGTACTTC. Translated: CSVVSSNQETQYF.

The sample holds many counts of this clonotype. This rearrangement joins TRBV29-1 to TRBJ2-1; D is undetermined. The germline V gene has CDR1 SQVTM and CDR2 ANQGSEA. Deletions cut 4 bases from V and 1 base from J, with 11 bases between. CDR3 length equals 14 residues. The chain's CDR3 is CSVGGVVSYNEQFF. Written as DNA, the CDR3 is TGCAGCGTTGGTGGTGTTGTGTCCTACAATGAGCAGTTCTTC.

The chain has TRBV12-3 or TRBV12-4 and TRBJ2-1; perhaps D is TRBD1 or TRBD2 (5 bases each). Trimming removed 3 bases at V and 6 bases at J, with 9 bases between. The CDR3 loop spans 13 amino acids. The CDR3 nucleotides are TGTGCCAGCAGTTTGTCGGGGACCAATGAGCAGTTCTTC. It yields the protein CASSLSGTNEQFF.

The V gene is TRBV25-1, the J gene TRBJ2-7, with TRBD1 as a possible D gene (5 bases). The CDR3 loop spans 13 amino acids. The germline V gene has CDR1 MGHDK and CDR2 SYGVNS. Trimming pared 4 bases from V and 2 bases from J, leaving 9 bases between. The CDR3 region has the DNA TGTGCCAGCAGTGCGGACACTACCTACGAGCAGTACTTC. Encoded protein: CASSADTTYEQYF.